This TCR beta chain was sequenced during a study of shared clonotypes between healthy human individuals. Study-wide background: The study used three CD4 naive, three CD4 memory, two CD8 naive and one CD8 memory plate per donor. Study outcomes and limitations: A few donors shared around 5% of their naive CD4 clonotypes.

Genomic DNA per cell subset filled all wells of several immunoSEQ plates. TCRdb keeps only in-frame clones here, not all; method: immunoSEQ multiplex PCR. Of about 1 million clones detected, about 70% appear once; the ten largest clones hold approximately 1.5%. The germline gives CDR1 SGHRS, CDR2 YFSETQ. The V end lost 4 bases, the J end lost 6 bases, and 14 bases lay between the germline ends. The CDR3 totals 14 residues. For this clone: Its matching antigen is unknown.

The sequenced sample was memory CD4+ T cells sorted from blood. Described subset: CD45RA-negative fraction. This sequence was found in a young man in good health. This chain connects TRBV5-1 to TRBJ2-1; D may be TRBD1 or TRBD2 (6 bases each). The CDR3 region is CASSPDRRGNEQFF. Written as DNA, the CDR3 is TGCGCCAGCAGCCCCGACAGGAGGGGCAATGAGCAGTTCTTC.